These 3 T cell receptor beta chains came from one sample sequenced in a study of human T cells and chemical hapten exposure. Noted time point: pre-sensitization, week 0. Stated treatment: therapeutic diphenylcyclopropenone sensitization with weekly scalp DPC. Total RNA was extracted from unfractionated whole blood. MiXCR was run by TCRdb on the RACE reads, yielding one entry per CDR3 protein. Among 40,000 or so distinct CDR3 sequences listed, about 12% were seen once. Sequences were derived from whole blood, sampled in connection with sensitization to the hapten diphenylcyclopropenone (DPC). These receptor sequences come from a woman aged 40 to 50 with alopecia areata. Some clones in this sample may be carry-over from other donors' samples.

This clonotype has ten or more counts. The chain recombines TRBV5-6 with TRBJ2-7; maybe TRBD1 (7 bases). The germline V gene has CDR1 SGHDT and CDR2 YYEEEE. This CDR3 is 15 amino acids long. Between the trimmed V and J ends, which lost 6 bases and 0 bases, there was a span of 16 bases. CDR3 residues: CASTRRGTLSYEQYF. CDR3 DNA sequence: TGTGCCAGCACCCGCAGGGGGACTCTCTCCTACGAGCAGTACTTC.

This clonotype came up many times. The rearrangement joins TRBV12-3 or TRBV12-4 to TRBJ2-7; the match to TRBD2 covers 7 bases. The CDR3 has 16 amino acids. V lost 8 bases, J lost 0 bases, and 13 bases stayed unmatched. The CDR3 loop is CASGRSSGLSSYEQYF. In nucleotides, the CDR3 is TGTGCCAGCGGTCGTTCTAGCGGTTTGAGCTCCTACGAGCAGTACTTC.

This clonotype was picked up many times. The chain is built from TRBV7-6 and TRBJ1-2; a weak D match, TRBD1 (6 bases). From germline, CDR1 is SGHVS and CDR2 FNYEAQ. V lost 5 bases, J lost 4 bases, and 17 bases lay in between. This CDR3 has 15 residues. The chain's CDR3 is CASSPSRGGGYGYTF. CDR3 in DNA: TGTGCCAGCAGCCCCTCCAGGGGAGGGGGCTATGGCTACACCTTC. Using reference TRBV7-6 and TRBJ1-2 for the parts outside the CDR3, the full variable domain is GAGVSQSPRYKVTKRGQDVALRCDPISGHVSLYWYRQALGQGPEFLTYFNYEAQQDKSGLPNDRFSAERPEGSISTLTIQRTEQRDSAMYRCASSPSRGGGYGYTFGSGTRLTVV.